The next 20 T cell receptor beta chains were all read from a single sample in a study of regulatory T cells in long-lasting Graves disease. Investigators prepared the TCR beta libraries by applying iRepertoire HTBI primers and Arm-PCR of CDR3 regions. TCRdb passed the multiplex PCR reads through MiXCR, listing each CDR3 protein once. The sample gives over 500,000 distinct CDR3 sequences, around 15% of which show up once; approximately 20% is in the top ten. The time point: newly diagnosed GD, antithyroid drugs for less than 3 months. Researchers made the TCR library from RNA that was extracted from PBMCs. This sample was also put to use in a study of T cells in Graves' hyperthyroidism and ophthalmopathy.

Specimen: peripheral blood mononuclear cells (PBMCs), collected at new diagnosis, from a patient treated with antithyroid drugs. The receptors come from a woman in her twenties or thirties with Graves disease.

This clonotype was picked up many times. The V call is TRBV11-2, the J call TRBJ2-7, with 8 nucleotides matching TRBD1. CDR3 length: 14 amino acids. J was trimmed by 4 bases and V by 1 base; bases with no gene match: 3. From germline, CDR1 is SGHAT and CDR2 FQNNGV. CDR3 coding DNA: TGTGCCAGCAGCTTAGGGACAGGGAATTACGAGCAGTACTTC. Translation: CASSLGTGNYEQYF.

The rearrangement uses TRBV5-1 and TRBJ2-3, with a weak D call TRBD1 (6 bases). The CDR3 is made up of 14 amino acids. Per germline, CDR1 SGHRS and CDR2 YFSETQ. V gave up 7 bases and J gave up 2 bases, with 14 bases separating them. The CDR3 is CASRLGGTTDTQYF. The CDR3 DNA follows: TGCGCCAGCCGGCTAGGGGGAACCACAGATACGCAGTATTTT.

This clonotype has only a few counts. This chain joins TRBV10-2 and TRBJ2-1; TRBD2 matches at 10 bases. J lost 5 bases, V lost 2 bases, and 0 bases had no gene match. The CDR3 extends over 14 amino acids. From germline, CDR1 is WSHSY and CDR2 SAAADI. Written as DNA, the CDR3 is TGCGCCAGCAGTGAGCTAGCGGGGGACAATGAGCAGTTCTTC. Protein sequence: CASSELAGDNEQFF.

This rearrangement joins TRBV6-1 to TRBJ2-7; no clear D. Between the trimmed V and J ends, which lost 0 bases and 5 bases, there was a span of 14 bases. Looked up from germline, CDR1 is MNHNS and CDR2 is SASEGT. The CDR3 has 15 residues. The CDR3 here is CASSEAGGVQDEQYF. In DNA, the CDR3 is TGTGCCAGCAGTGAAGCGGGTGGTGTACAAGACGAGCAGTACTTC.

The gene calls are TRBV19 and TRBJ2-6; D is undetermined. The V and J ends lost 3 bases and 3 bases respectively, with 15 bases between them. Per germline, CDR1 LNHDA and CDR2 SQIVND (reference sequence). The CDR3 spans 17 residues. The CDR3 loop is CASSISGRTFGANVLTF. CDR3 nucleotide sequence: TGTGCCAGTAGTATTTCAGGTCGGACCTTTGGGGCCAACGTCCTGACTTTC.

The sample holds many counts of this clonotype. This rearrangement joins TRBV11-2 to TRBJ2-3; D not resolved. The CDR3 is 12 amino acids. Germline V lookup: CDR1 SGHAT, CDR2 FQNNGV. Between the trimmed V and J ends, which lost 5 bases and 6 bases, there was a span of 9 bases. In DNA form, the CDR3 reads TGTGCCAGCAGCGTACACCACGATACGCAGTATTTT. It specifies CASSVHHDTQYF.

The table lists this clonotype with many counts. The rearrangement links TRBV2 to TRBJ2-5; 10 bases are a match to TRBD1. With 6 bases clipped from V and 5 bases from J, the junction kept 9 bases outside the gene matches. CDR3 length: 15 amino acids. Looked up from germline, CDR1 is SNHLY and CDR2 is FYNNEI. The CDR3 sequence is CASRVDRGIGETQYF. CDR3 nucleotide sequence: TGTGCCAGCAGGGTGGACAGGGGGATCGGGGAGACCCAGTACTTC.

In this sample, this clonotype turned up many times. This CDR3 reads CASKSRLNTEAFF. The CDR3 DNA reads TGCGCCAGCAAATCTAGGCTGAACACTGAAGCTTTCTTT. The chain uses TRBV5-1 and TRBJ1-1; D unclear. The CDR3 spans 13 residues. The germline V gene encodes CDR1 SGHRS and CDR2 YFSETQ. Trimming pared 6 bases from V and 0 bases from J, leaving 9 bases between.

The chain couples TRBV4-1 to TRBJ2-3; no clear D. Deletions cut 1 base from V and 6 bases from J, with 5 bases between. CDR3 size: 12 residues. Germline CDR1 and CDR2: MGHRA and YSYEKL. The CDR3 region has the DNA TGCGCCAGCAGCCAAGCGGTGGATACGCAGTATTTT. This gives the protein CASSQAVDTQYF.

This clonotype was observed a handful of times. The V and J genes are TRBV3-1 and TRBJ2-3; D is possibly TRBD2 (5 bases). In germline, CDR1 is LGHDT, CDR2 YNNKEL (reference sequence). The V end was cut by 1 base, the J end by 11 bases, with 10 bases between. CDR3 length: 12 residues. CDR3 in amino acids: CASSQAVAGQYF. The CDR3 DNA reads TGTGCCAGCAGCCAAGCGGTGGCGGGGCAGTATTTT.

The rearrangement uses TRBV20-1 and TRBJ2-4; 13 bases match TRBD2. With 6 bases clipped from V and 1 base from J, the junction kept 3 bases outside the gene matches. CDR1 and CDR2 from the germline V gene are DFQATT and SNEGSKA (reference sequence). This CDR3 spans 15 amino acids. In DNA form, the CDR3 reads TGCAGTGCAACTAGCGGGAGGGCTGCCAAAAACATTCAGTACTTC. As protein: CSATSGRAAKNIQYF.

CDR3 coding DNA: TGCAGTGCTAGGGGGGGACTAGCGGGAAGGGGCACAGATACGCAGTATTTT. It yields the protein CSARGGLAGRGTDTQYF. The V call is TRBV20-1, the J call TRBJ2-3, with 13 positions matching TRBD2. Germline values: CDR1 DFQATT, CDR2 SNEGSKA (reference sequence). V gave up 3 bases and J gave up 1 base; unmatched junction bases: 7. This CDR3 is 17 amino acids long.

This clonotype was recorded at least ten times. CDR3 nucleotide sequence: TGTGCCAGCAGCTTGGACGCTTCCCGGGACGGCCGGTGGACCCAGTACTTC. Translation gives CASSLDASRDGRWTQYF. The rearrangement joins TRBV5-5 to TRBJ2-5; D may match TRBD1 or TRBD2 (5 bases each). CDR3 length: 17 residues. Between the trimmed V and J ends, which lost 0 bases and 7 bases, there was a span of 22 bases. Germline CDR1 reads SGHKS; CDR2 reads YYEKEE (reference sequence).

This clonotype has a handful of counts. The chain recombines TRBV29-1 with TRBJ2-3, with TRBD2 identical over 10 bases. Trimming took 7 bases from V and 2 from J; bases not matched to a gene: 12. CDR3 length: 16 amino acids. CDR1 is SQVTM and CDR2 is ANQGSEA in the germline V gene. This chain's CDR3 is CSGHEASGSITDTQYF. The CDR3 DNA sequence: TGCAGCGGCCATGAGGCTAGCGGGAGCATCACAGATACGCAGTATTTT.

This clonotype has only a few counts. This chain joins TRBV20-1 and TRBJ2-3; the match to TRBD2 covers 7 bases. Losses at the gene ends were 6 bases for V and 0 bases for J; bases not matched to a gene: 3. The CDR3 runs 13 residues. Germline CDR1 is DFQATT and CDR2 is SNEGSKA (reference sequence). In nucleotides, the CDR3 is TGCAGTGCGCCTAGCGGAAGCACAGATACGCAGTATTTT. This encodes CSAPSGSTDTQYF.

Remarks on this clonotype: One junction end disagrees with the germline gene, perhaps due to a read error. V and J are TRBV5-1 and TRBJ1-5; maybe TRBD1 (6 bases). The CDR3 runs to 15 residues. CDR1 is SGHRS, CDR2 YFSETQ, per germline. The CDR3 nucleotides are TGCGCCAGCAGCTTGGATCCGGGGGCCTATCAGCCCCTGCATTTT. Translating gives CASSLDPGAYQPLHF.

This clonotype was observed a few times. As DNA, the CDR3 is TGTGCCAGCAGTTCCCCTTACAGGGGGGAGGAGACCCAGTACTTC. It translates to CASSSPYRGEETQYF. V and J are TRBV12-3 or TRBV12-4 and TRBJ2-5; 8 bases agree with TRBD1. V lost 4 bases to trimming and J lost 5 bases; unmatched junction nucleotides: 9. The CDR3 runs 15 residues.

The chain uses TRBV4-1 and TRBJ1-4; D unclear. In germline, CDR1 is MGHRA, CDR2 YSYEKL. Trimming took 4 bases from V and 7 from J, leaving 10 bases between them. The CDR3 totals 13 residues. The DNA of the CDR3 is TGCGCCAGCAGCCGCACAGCAGGTGAAAAACTGTTTTTT. It yields the protein CASSRTAGEKLFF.

This clonotype was detected ten times or more. The chain combines TRBV5-1 with TRBJ1-5; 7 bases are shared with TRBD1. With V trimmed by 4 bases and J by 4 bases, 8 bases remained unmatched. The CDR3 is 15 residues long. Germline CDR1 and CDR2: SGHRS and YFSETQ. The CDR3 bases are TGCGCCAGCAGCGGGGACAGTACCAGTAATCAGCCCCAGCATTTT. Amino acid sequence: CASSGDSTSNQPQHF. Full variable domain (outside the CDR3, taken from reference TRBV5-1 and TRBJ1-5): KAGVTQTPRYLIKTRGQQVTLSCSPISGHRSVSWYQQTPGQGLQFLFEYFSETQRNKGNFPGRFSGRQFSNSRSEMNVSTLELGDSALYLCASSGDSTSNQPQHFGDGTRLSIL.

This chain connects TRBV9 to TRBJ2-1; maybe TRBD2 (6 bases). The CDR3 covers 15 residues. The germline CDR1 and CDR2 sequences are SGDLS and YYNGEE. Trimming removed 2 bases at V and 4 bases at J, with 13 bases between. The DNA for the CDR3 is TGTGCCAGCAGCGTCAGTAGCGGTCTTTACAATGAGCAGTTCTTC. It encodes CASSVSSGLYNEQFF.